This T cell receptor beta chain came from a study of siplizumab effects on memory and regulatory T cells. The CDR3 sequence is 12 residues long. CDR1 and CDR2 (germline): SNHLY, FYNNEI. Deletions cut 9 bases from V and 4 bases from J, with 10 bases between. Clones were read by immunoSEQ multiplex PCR, and TCRdb kept only the in-frame ones, dropping some. This sample yields roughly 60,000 clones, of which just over 95% are seen a single time; about 0.1% belongs to the top ten. The receptor was isolated from a human donor in good health. Input material: naive CD8+ T cells sorted from blood. This sequence joins TRBV2 and TRBJ2-1; maybe TRBD2 (5 bases). As DNA, the CDR3 is TGTGCCAGTGGACTCTTTTACAATGAGCAGTTCTTC. It translates to CASGLFYNEQFF.